Below, 26 T cell receptor beta chains from the same sample are listed, as sequenced in a study of OX40 agonist ivuxolimab in advanced cancers. Sequenced by immunoSEQ multiplex PCR; TCRdb stores in-frame clones only, minus some. The sample lists fewer than 85,000 clones; about four fifths were seen once. Sequenced material: CD4+ or CD8+ T cells sorted from blood, taken in a trial of the OX40 agonist ivuxolimab. The receptors come from an adult with an advanced solid tumor such as melanoma, head and neck, liver or kidney cancer.

V and J are TRBV5-1 and TRBJ2-6; TRBD2 is a possible D gene (6 bases). V dropped 4 bases and J dropped 2 bases, with 16 bases sitting between them. The CDR3 is made up of 17 amino acids. CDR1 and CDR2 (germline): SGHRS, YFSETQ. The CDR3 nucleotides read TGCGCCAGCAGCCCCGCGCTCTGGGGGGCTGGGGCCAACGTCCTGACTTTC. Translated: CASSPALWGAGANVLTF.

The rearrangement joins TRBV12-5 to TRBJ2-1; the D gene is possibly TRBD2 (5 bases). Germline CDR1 reads LGHNT; CDR2 reads FRNRAP. V was shortened by 3 bases and J by 8 bases, with 11 bases between the two germline ends. The CDR3 is 13 residues long. Here the CDR3 reads CASGLTMRDEQFF. The CDR3 DNA follows: TGTGCTAGTGGTTTAACAATGCGGGATGAGCAGTTCTTC.

V is TRBV10-3 and J is TRBJ2-7; D unclear. The CDR3 covers 14 residues. The V end was cut by 7 bases, the J end by 1 base, with 14 bases between. Germline V gene sequence: CDR1 ENHRY, CDR2 SYGVKD. CDR3 residues: CAITRGTDSYEQYF. CDR3 bases: TGTGCCATCACCCGAGGAACGGATTCCTACGAGCAGTACTTC.

This rearrangement joins TRBV7-2 to TRBJ2-5, with D tentatively TRBD2 (5 bases). The length of the CDR3 is 14 residues. Germline CDR1 reads SGHTA; CDR2 reads FQGNSA. With 3 bases removed from V and 2 bases from J, the gap between germline ends came to 10 bases. DNA of the CDR3: TGTGCCAGCAGCTTCAGGACTGTTCAAGAGACCCAGTACTTC. Protein product: CASSFRTVQETQYF.

This rearrangement joins TRBV27 to TRBJ1-2; no firm D call. The CDR3 consists of 13 residues. Germline V gene sequence: CDR1 MNHEY, CDR2 SMNVEV (reference sequence). Trimming stripped 4 bases from V and 2 bases from J, with 8 bases between. In nucleotides, the CDR3 is TGTGCCAGCAGTTCGGATGGGAACTATGGCTACACCTTC. Its protein is CASSSDGNYGYTF.

This chain connects TRBV18 to TRBJ1-3, with 9 bases identical to TRBD1. The V segment lost 3 bases and the J segment 2 bases; nucleotides outside the gene matches: 8. The CDR3 runs to 17 residues. The V gene's germline CDR1 is KGHSH and CDR2 LQKENI. This CDR3 is CASSPPGRQGAGNTIYF. DNA for the CDR3: TGTGCCAGCTCACCCCCGGGGAGACAGGGGGCTGGAAACACCATATATTTT. Using reference TRBV18 and TRBJ1-3 for the parts outside the CDR3, the full variable domain is NAGVMQNPRHLVRRRGQEARLRCSPMKGHSHVYWYRQLPEEGLKFMVYLQKENIIDESGMPKERFSAEFPKEGPSILRIQQVVRGDSAAYFCASSPPGRQGAGNTIYFGEGSWLTVV.

The V gene is TRBV19, the J gene TRBJ1-2; D gene unclear. In germline, CDR1 is LNHDA, CDR2 SQIVND (reference sequence). CDR3 size: 14 residues. V was clipped by 6 bases and J by 1 base, with 12 bases between them. CDR3 coding DNA: TGTGCCAGTAGCTCGGCGGGGTTTAACTATGGCTACACCTTC. It encodes CASSSAGFNYGYTF.

This sequence joins TRBV10-2 and TRBJ2-5, with 10 bases lining up with TRBD2. Germline V gives CDR1 WSHSY, CDR2 SAAADI. CDR3 size: 14 residues. Unmatched junction bases numbered 5, after V lost 5 bases and J lost 5 bases. CDR3: CASSKAGGRETQYF. CDR3 nucleotide sequence: TGCGCCAGCAGTAAAGCGGGAGGGCGGGAGACCCAGTACTTC.

The CDR3 is CAWSVRAGSGSTEAFF. CDR3 bases: TGTGCCTGGAGTGTAAGGGCAGGGTCGGGGAGCACTGAAGCTTTCTTT. J is TRBJ1-1 and V is TRBV30; D perhaps matches TRBD1 (5 bases). Germline CDR1 is GTSNPN and CDR2 is SVGIG (reference sequence). This CDR3 region has 16 residues. V dropped 0 bases and J dropped 4 bases, with 18 bases sitting between them. Full variable domain (missing parts from reference TRBV30 and TRBJ1-1): SQTIHQWPATLVQPVGSPLSLECTVEGTSNPNLYWYRQAAGRGLQLLFYSVGIGQISSEVPQNLSASRPQDRQFILSSKKLLLSDSGFYLCAWSVRAGSGSTEAFFGQGTRLTVV.

V usage is TRBV27 and J usage is TRBJ1-1; D remains ambiguous. The CDR3 spans 14 residues. Germline loops: CDR1 MNHEY, CDR2 SMNVEV (reference sequence). V was trimmed by 0 bases and J by 5 bases, leaving 10 bases between them. CDR3 amino acids: CASSLSHWPTEAFF. CDR3 sequence (DNA): TGTGCCAGCAGTTTATCGCACTGGCCTACTGAAGCTTTCTTT.

This clone has more than one count but fewer than ten. The chain employs TRBV9 and TRBJ2-3; 11 bases map to TRBD2. This CDR3 has 15 residues. J was trimmed by 3 bases and V by 3 bases; bases with no gene match: 3. Per germline, CDR1 SGDLS and CDR2 YYNGEE. The CDR3 spells CASSATSGITDTQYF. The CDR3 DNA reads TGTGCCAGCAGCGCGACTAGCGGGATTACAGATACGCAGTATTTT.

The J gene is TRBJ2-1, the V gene TRBV29-1; D is possibly TRBD2 (6 bases). V was clipped by 3 bases and J by 4 bases, with 13 bases between them. The germline CDR1 and CDR2 sequences are SQVTM and ANQGSEA. CDR3 length: 14 residues. CDR3 amino acids: CSVEGGKGYNEQFF. Here the CDR3 DNA reads TGCAGCGTTGAGGGGGGAAAGGGTTACAATGAGCAGTTCTTC.

This clone was seen a few times. Other DNA sequences in the sample encode the same CDR3. The chain is built from TRBV30 and TRBJ1-1; D uncertain. Germline V CDR1 and CDR2: GTSNPN, SVGIG (reference sequence). V dropped 1 base and J dropped 8 bases, with 14 bases sitting between them. The CDR3 runs to 13 residues. The DNA of the CDR3 is TGTGCCTGGAGTGGACGGTCGCCGTTAGAAGCTTTCTTT. It yields the protein CAWSGRSPLEAFF. The entire variable domain, with the rest obtained from reference TRBV30 and TRBJ1-1, is as follows: SQTIHQWPATLVQPVGSPLSLECTVEGTSNPNLYWYRQAAGRGLQLLFYSVGIGQISSEVPQNLSASRPQDRQFILSSKKLLLSDSGFYLCAWSGRSPLEAFFGQGTRLTVV.

The genes are TRBV10-1 and TRBJ1-1; D uncertain. The CDR3 covers 14 residues. The germline gives CDR1 WNHNN, CDR2 SYGVQD (reference sequence). Trimming stripped 2 bases from V and 4 bases from J, with 11 bases between. For the CDR3, the DNA is TGCGCCAGCAGTGAGCCCCCCCCGGGCACTGAAGCTTTCTTT. Its protein is CASSEPPPGTEAFF.

This chain connects TRBV5-4 to TRBJ2-5; TRBD1 matches at 9 bases. This CDR3 spans 15 amino acids. Germline loops: CDR1 SGHNT, CDR2 YYREEE (reference sequence). The V segment lost 3 bases and the J segment 5 bases; nucleotides outside the gene matches: 8. The CDR3 sequence is CASSSKGQGRETQYF. CDR3 DNA sequence: TGTGCCAGCAGCTCGAAGGGACAGGGAAGGGAGACCCAGTACTTC. Full variable domain (rest looked up from reference TRBV5-4 and TRBJ2-5): ETGVTQSPTHLIKTRGQQVTLRCSSQSGHNTVSWYQQALGQGPQFIFQYYREEENGRGNFPPRFSGLQFPNYSSELNVNALELDDSALYLCASSSKGQGRETQYFGPGTRLLVL.

The chain employs TRBV7-2 and TRBJ2-1, with D possibly matching TRBD2 (6 bases). Germline values: CDR1 SGHTA, CDR2 FQGNSA. The CDR3 length is 14 residues. Trimming stripped 4 bases from V and 8 bases from J, with 15 bases between. The chain's CDR3 is CASSSSGGVDEQFF. CDR3 nucleotides: TGTGCCAGCAGCTCCTCGGGCGGGGTTGATGAGCAGTTCTTC.

CDR3 amino acids: CASSPQGSYGYTF. CDR3 DNA sequence: TGTGCCAGCAGCCCACAGGGGAGCTATGGCTACACCTTC. This chain uses TRBV7-2 with TRBJ1-2, with 7 bases aligning to TRBD1. V trimming: 5 bases; J trimming: 4 bases; junction bases outside the gene matches: 4. The CDR3 extends over 13 amino acids. The germline V gene encodes CDR1 SGHTA and CDR2 FQGNSA.

The chain recombines TRBV7-9 with TRBJ2-4; D is uncertain. There are 13 residues in the CDR3. The V end was cut by 5 bases, the J end by 0 bases, with 5 bases between. CDR1 is SEHNR, CDR2 FQNEAQ, per germline (reference sequence). The CDR3 loop is CASSPQAKNIQYF. Written as DNA, the CDR3 is TGTGCCAGCAGCCCCCAAGCCAAAAACATTCAGTACTTC.

The chain is built from TRBV29-1 and TRBJ1-1; no definite D call. Per the germline V gene, CDR1 is SQVTM and CDR2 is ANQGSEA. The CDR3 runs to 13 residues. Trimming removed 4 bases from V and 6 bases from J, with 15 bases in between. In DNA, the CDR3 is TGCAGCGTTGCCACTGCCGACCGGGCTGAAGCTTTCTTT. This translates into CSVATADRAEAFF.

This clone was found once. The genes are TRBV11-2 and TRBJ1-1; D is undetermined. This CDR3 has 14 residues. Between the trimmed V and J ends, which lost 3 bases and 3 bases, there was a span of 11 bases. Germline V gene lookup returns CDR1 SGHAT and CDR2 FQNNGV. The CDR3 region has the DNA TGTGCCAGCAGCTTTGAGGCGAGGGACACTGAAGCTTTCTTT. Amino acid sequence: CASSFEARDTEAFF. The whole variable domain, filled in from reference TRBV11-2 and TRBJ1-1, reads EAGVAQSPRYKIIEKRQSVAFWCNPISGHATLYWYQQILGQGPKLLIQFQNNGVVDDSQLPKDRFSAERLKGVDSTLKIQPAKLEDSAVYLCASSFEARDTEAFFGQGTRLTVV.

This clone has only a few counts. V usage is TRBV2 and J usage is TRBJ2-1; the D call may be TRBD1 or TRBD2 (6 bases each). CDR3 length: 14 residues. The V end lost 4 bases, the J end lost 4 bases, and 11 bases lay between the germline ends. Germline V gene lookup returns CDR1 SNHLY and CDR2 FYNNEI. CDR3 in amino acids: CASSVQGRYNEQFF. CDR3 sequence (DNA): TGTGCCAGCAGTGTCCAGGGGAGGTACAATGAGCAGTTCTTC.

This chain uses TRBV6-5 with TRBJ1-4; tentative D call: TRBD1 (5 bases). The length of the CDR3 is 14 residues. The germline V gene encodes CDR1 MNHEY and CDR2 SVGAGI. V lost 2 bases, J lost 7 bases, and 11 bases lay in between. For the CDR3, the DNA is TGTGCCAGCAGTTACGGGCAGGGAGGTGAAAAACTGTTTTTT. Protein product: CASSYGQGGEKLFF.

This clone was counted between two and nine times. The V and J genes are TRBV7-6 and TRBJ1-1, with D unresolved. The length of the CDR3 is 13 residues. Germline V lookup: CDR1 SGHVS, CDR2 FNYEAQ. Between the trimmed V and J ends, which lost 0 bases and 3 bases, there was a span of 5 bases. CDR3 sequence (DNA): TGTGCCAGCAGCTTAGCGACCTACACTGAAGCTTTCTTT. Translated, it gives CASSLATYTEAFF.

The rearrangement uses TRBV7-9 and TRBJ1-3; 7 nucleotides align to TRBD1. Germline lookup yields CDR1 SEHNR and CDR2 FQNEAQ (reference sequence). With 6 bases clipped from V and 0 bases from J, the junction kept 8 bases outside the gene matches. The CDR3 is 16 residues long. The chain's CDR3 is CASSLRTGGSGNTIYF. The CDR3, as DNA: TGTGCCAGCAGTCTCAGGACAGGAGGCTCTGGAAACACCATATATTTT.

The chain has TRBV7-2 and TRBJ2-7, with 10 bases lining up with TRBD2. The germline CDR1 and CDR2 sequences are SGHTA and FQGNSA. V dropped 1 base and J dropped 7; count of bases not matched to a gene: 10. This CDR3 has 16 residues. The CDR3 loop reads CASSLEGAGGPREQYF. CDR3 DNA: TGTGCCAGCAGCTTAGAAGGAGCGGGAGGGCCGAGGGAGCAGTACTTC.

The V and J genes are TRBV4-2 and TRBJ2-1, with 9 bases lining up with TRBD2. CDR1 and CDR2 from the germline V gene are LGHNA and YNFKEQ. CDR3 length equals 17 residues. Trimming took 0 bases from V and 7 from J; bases not matched to a gene: 10. CDR3 in amino acids: CASSQDPPSGGRNEQFF. The CDR3 bases are TGTGCCAGCAGCCAAGATCCCCCCAGCGGGGGGAGGAATGAGCAGTTCTTC.